The clone carrying this T cell receptor (beta chain) has only a few counts. The CDR3 length is 15 residues. Between the trimmed V and J ends, which lost 0 bases and 4 bases, there was a span of 12 bases. CDR1 SGDLS and CDR2 YYNGEE come from the germline V gene. This entry is derived from a study of blood T cell repertoires in COVID-19. Study overall: Material from acute and convalescent COVID-19 was sourced from the United States, Italy and Spain. Sources were T cells, B-cell-depleted T cells, or PBMCs; the material itself was cDNA or gDNA.

How the authors handled the data: From reference gene primer amplification, estimates of nucleated cell counts were derived. Assay: immunoSEQ multiplex PCR; the TCRdb copy retains only in-frame clones and omits some. That table gives V, J and clone size, and the DNA gave D and trimming. The sample has 90,000 to 120,000 clones, approximately 82% seen once. Sample: peripheral blood. The receptor was derived from a woman aged 65 to 85 with acute or convalescent COVID-19. The chain joins TRBV9 to TRBJ2-3; no reliable D call. The CDR3 reads CASSVAGTQADTQYF. The DNA for the CDR3 is TGTGCCAGCAGCGTAGCCGGCACTCAGGCAGATACGCAGTATTTT.